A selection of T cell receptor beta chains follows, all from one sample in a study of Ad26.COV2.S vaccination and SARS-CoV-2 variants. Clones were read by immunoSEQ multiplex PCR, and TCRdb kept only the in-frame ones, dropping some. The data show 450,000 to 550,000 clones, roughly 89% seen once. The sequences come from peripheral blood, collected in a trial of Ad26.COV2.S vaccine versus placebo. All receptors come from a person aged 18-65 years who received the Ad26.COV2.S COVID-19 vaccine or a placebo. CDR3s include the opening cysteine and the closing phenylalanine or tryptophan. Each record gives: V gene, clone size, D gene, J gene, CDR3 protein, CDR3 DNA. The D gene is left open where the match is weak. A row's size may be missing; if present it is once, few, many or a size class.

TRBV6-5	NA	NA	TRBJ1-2	CASSPGAYGYTF	TGTGCCAGCAGCCCCGGGGCGTATGGCTACACCTTC
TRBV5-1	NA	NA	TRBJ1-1	CASRSGDRNTEAFF	TGCGCCAGCAGGTCGGGTGACAGGAACACTGAAGCTTTCTTT
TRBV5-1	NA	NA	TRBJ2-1	CASSLGLGDNEQFF	TGCGCCAGCAGCTTGGGGCTAGGGGACAATGAGCAGTTCTTC
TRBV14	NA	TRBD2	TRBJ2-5	CASSPGTSWGETQYF	TGTGCCAGCAGCCCGGGGACTAGCTGGGGGGAGACCCAGTACTTC
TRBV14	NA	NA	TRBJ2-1	CASSPKGRSSYNEQFF	TGTGCCAGCAGCCCCAAGGGGCGGAGTTCCTACAATGAGCAGTTCTTC
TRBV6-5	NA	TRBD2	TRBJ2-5	CASSYASGVGETQYF	TGTGCCAGCAGTTACGCTAGCGGGGTCGGTGAGACCCAGTACTTC
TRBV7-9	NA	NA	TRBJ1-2	CASSQGMGRGPYGYTF	TGTGCCAGCAGCCAAGGGATGGGCAGGGGACCCTATGGCTACACCTTC
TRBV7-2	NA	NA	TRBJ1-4	CASSLAGHSEKLFF	TGTGCCAGCAGCTTAGCGGGGCACTCTGAAAAACTGTTTTTT
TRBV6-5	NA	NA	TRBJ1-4	CASEKDSHNEKLFF	TGTGCCAGCGAAAAAGACAGCCATAATGAAAAACTGTTTTTT
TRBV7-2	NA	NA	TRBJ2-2	CASSLAGNSFTGELFF	TGTGCCAGCAGCTTAGCAGGGAATAGCTTCACCGGGGAGCTGTTTTTT
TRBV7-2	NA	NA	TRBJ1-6	CASSLASGFNSPLHF	TGTGCCAGCAGCTTAGCGTCGGGGTTCAATTCACCCCTCCACTTT
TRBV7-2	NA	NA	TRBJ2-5	CASSLRVRQGQETQYF	TGTGCCAGCAGCTTAAGAGTGAGGCAGGGGCAAGAGACCCAGTACTTC
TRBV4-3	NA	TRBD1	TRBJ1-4	CASSRQMGQGDEKLFF	TGCGCCAGCAGCCGACAAATGGGACAGGGGGATGAAAAACTGTTTTTT
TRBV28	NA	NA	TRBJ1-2	CASSLAGRGETNGYTF	TGTGCCAGCAGTTTGGCGGGGAGAGGGGAGACGAATGGCTACACCTTC
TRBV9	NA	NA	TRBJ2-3	CASSVDPGSQYF	TGTGCCAGCAGCGTAGATCCGGGCTCGCAGTATTTT
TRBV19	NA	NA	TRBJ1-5	CASSIDREAQPQHF	TGTGCCAGTAGTATAGACAGGGAGGCTCAGCCCCAGCATTTT
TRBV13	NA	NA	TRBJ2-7	CASSLGEGRGSYEQYF	TGTGCCAGCAGCTTAGGGGAGGGACGGGGCTCCTACGAGCAGTACTTC
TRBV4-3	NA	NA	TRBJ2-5	CASSQGSGVEETQYF	TGCGCCAGCAGCCAAGGGTCAGGGGTAGAGGAGACCCAGTACTTC
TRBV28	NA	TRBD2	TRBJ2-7	CASSFSGGDTYEQYF	TGTGCCAGCAGTTTTAGCGGGGGGGACACCTACGAGCAGTACTTC
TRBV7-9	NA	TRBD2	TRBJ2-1	CATASGGLYNEQFF	TGTGCCACCGCTAGCGGGGGGCTCTACAATGAGCAGTTCTTC
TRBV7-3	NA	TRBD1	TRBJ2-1	CASSSYIDRGDEQFF	TGTGCCAGCAGCTCTTATATTGACAGGGGCGATGAGCAGTTCTTC
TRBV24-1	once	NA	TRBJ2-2	CATTEGGGGRAGTGELFF	TGTGCCACCACGGAAGGTGGAGGGGGGCGAGCGGGCACCGGGGAGCTGTTTTTT
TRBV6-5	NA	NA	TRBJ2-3	CASSQSTVTDTQYF	TGTGCCAGCAGCCAATCCACAGTGACAGATACGCAGTATTTT
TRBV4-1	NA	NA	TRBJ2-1	CASSQSPLASYNEQFF	TGCGCCAGCAGCCAATCTCCTCTCGCTTCTTACAATGAGCAGTTCTTC
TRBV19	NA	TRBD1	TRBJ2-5	CASSPDGTGERETQYF	TGTGCCAGTAGTCCGGACGGGACAGGGGAGAGGGAGACCCAGTACTTC
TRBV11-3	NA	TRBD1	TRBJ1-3	CASSPGTGPAGNTIYF	TGTGCCAGCAGCCCCGGGACAGGGCCTGCTGGAAACACCATATATTTT
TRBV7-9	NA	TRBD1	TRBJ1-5	CASSLARGTADYSNQPQHF	TGTGCCAGCAGCTTAGCGCGGGGGACAGCAGATTATAGCAATCAGCCCCAGCATTTT
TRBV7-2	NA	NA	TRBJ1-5	CASSLVRAQPQHF	TGTGCCAGCAGCTTAGTCAGGGCTCAGCCCCAGCATTTT
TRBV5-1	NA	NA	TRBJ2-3	CASSLARLSTDTQYF	TGCGCCAGCAGCTTGGCCCGACTTAGCACAGATACGCAGTATTTT
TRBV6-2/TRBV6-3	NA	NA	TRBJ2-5	CASSYTRDSLKYF	TGTGCCAGCAGTTACACCCGGGACTCTCTCAAGTACTTC
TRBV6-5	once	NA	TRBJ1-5	CASDLSGGTPQHF	TGTGCCAGCGACCTCTCCGGGGGAACGCCCCAGCATTTT
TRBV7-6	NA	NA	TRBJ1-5	CASSLGFGGNQPQHF	TGTGCCAGCAGCTTAGGATTTGGGGGGAATCAGCCCCAGCATTTT
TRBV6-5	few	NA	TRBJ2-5	CASSFTSSQETQYF	TGTGCCAGCAGCTTTACTAGCAGTCAAGAGACCCAGTACTTC
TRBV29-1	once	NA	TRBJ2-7	CSVGDVGAPYEQYF	TGCAGCGTCGGGGATGTGGGGGCCCCCTACGAGCAGTACTTC
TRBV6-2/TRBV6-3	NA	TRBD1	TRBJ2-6	CASSYKFGQGISGANVLTF	TGTGCCAGCAGTTACAAATTCGGACAGGGCATCTCCGGGGCCAACGTCCTGACTTTC
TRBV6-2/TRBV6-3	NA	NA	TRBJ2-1	CASSFAEHTNEQFF	TGTGCCAGCAGTTTTGCCGAACACACTAATGAGCAGTTCTTC
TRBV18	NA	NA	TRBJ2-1	CASSLGGSRNNEQFF	TGTGCCAGCTCACTGGGTGGCTCGCGGAACAATGAGCAGTTCTTC
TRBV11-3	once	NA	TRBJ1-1	CASSPGGGRVTEAFF	TGTGCCAGCAGCCCCGGGGGGGGCAGGGTGACTGAAGCTTTCTTT
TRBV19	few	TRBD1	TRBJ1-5	CASSHDRDVGQPQHF	TGTGCCAGTAGCCACGACAGGGATGTTGGTCAGCCCCAGCATTTT
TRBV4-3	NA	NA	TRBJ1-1	CASSPGDRMENTEAFF	TGCGCCAGCAGCCCAGGAGATCGGATGGAGAACACTGAAGCTTTCTTT
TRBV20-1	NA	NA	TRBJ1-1	CSASGSGDRYTEAFF	TGCAGTGCTAGTGGGTCAGGGGATAGGTACACTGAAGCTTTCTTT
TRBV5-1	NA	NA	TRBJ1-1	CASSLTGFWGTEAFF	TGCGCCAGCAGCTTGACAGGTTTTTGGGGCACTGAAGCTTTCTTT
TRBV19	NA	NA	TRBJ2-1	CASSAPAGEYNEQFF	TGTGCCAGTAGTGCGCCAGCTGGGGAATACAATGAGCAGTTCTTC
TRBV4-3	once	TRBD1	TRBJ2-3	CASSQDWTGGRLATDTQYF	TGCGCCAGCAGCCAAGATTGGACAGGGGGAAGGCTCGCGACAGATACGCAGTATTTT
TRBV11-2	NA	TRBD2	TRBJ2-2	CASSSGTSGYTGELFF	TGTGCCAGCAGCTCAGGGACTAGCGGGTACACCGGGGAGCTGTTTTTT
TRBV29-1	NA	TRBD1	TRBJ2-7	CSVGQGVYEQYF	TGCAGCGTTGGACAGGGGGTGTACGAGCAGTACTTC
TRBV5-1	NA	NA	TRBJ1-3	CASSLRPSSRARGNTIYF	TGCGCCAGCAGCTTGCGCCCCAGCTCCCGGGCGCGGGGAAACACCATATATTTT
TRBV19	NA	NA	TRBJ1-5	CASSIPDQPQHF	TGTGCCAGTAGTATACCCGATCAGCCCCAGCATTTT
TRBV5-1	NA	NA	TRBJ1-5	CASSLAGQQPQHF	TGCGCCAGCAGCTTGGCAGGCCAACAGCCCCAGCATTTT
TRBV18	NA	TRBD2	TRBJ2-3	CASSPREGPDTQYF	TGTGCCAGCTCTCCGAGGGAGGGTCCAGATACGCAGTATTTT
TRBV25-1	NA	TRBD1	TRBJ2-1	CASSELGGQGAEQFF	TGTGCCAGCAGTGAATTGGGGGGACAGGGGGCTGAGCAGTTCTTC
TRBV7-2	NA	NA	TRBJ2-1	CASSPDRGNEQFF	TGTGCCAGCAGCCCGGATCGGGGAAATGAGCAGTTCTTC
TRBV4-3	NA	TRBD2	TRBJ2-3	CASSQDLRVGGVTDTQYF	TGCGCCAGCAGCCAAGATTTGAGGGTGGGAGGGGTGACAGATACGCAGTATTTT
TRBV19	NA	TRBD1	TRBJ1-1	CASRPTGGAVKAFF	TGTGCCAGTAGACCGACAGGGGGCGCCGTAAAAGCTTTCTTT
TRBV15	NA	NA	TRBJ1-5	CATSRDLIAQPQHF	TGTGCCACCAGCAGAGATCTAATCGCTCAGCCCCAGCATTTT
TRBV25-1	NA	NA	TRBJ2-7	CASSEYGATYEQYF	TGTGCCAGCAGTGAATATGGGGCGACCTACGAGCAGTACTTC
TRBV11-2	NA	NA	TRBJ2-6	CASSLDGREFSGANVLTF	TGTGCCAGCAGCTTAGATGGCAGGGAGTTCTCTGGGGCCAACGTCCTGACTTTC
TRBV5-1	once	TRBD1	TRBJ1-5	CASSPTGVGQPQHF	TGCGCCAGCAGCCCCACAGGGGTAGGACAGCCCCAGCATTTT